This TCR beta chain was profiled in a study of blood T cell repertoires in COVID-19. Study-level background: PBMCs, B-cell-depleted T cells, or T cells were the source of the cDNA or gDNA that made up the material.

Per the original data handling: Nucleated cell counts were estimated from reference gene primer amplification. TCRdb keeps only in-frame clones here, not all; method: immunoSEQ multiplex PCR. From that table come the V and J calls and clone size; the DNA was used to work out D and trimming. This table has approximately 380,000 clones, 88% appearing once. Deletions cut 2 bases from V and 2 bases from J, with 13 bases between. Germline V gene lookup returns CDR1 MNHEY and CDR2 SVGAGI. The CDR3 loop spans 16 amino acids. The V call is TRBV6-5, the J call TRBJ1-5; D remains unclear. The sequence was collected from a woman aged 18-30 years who had recovered from COVID-19. Sequencing was carried out using PBMCs or T cells enriched from blood (not recorded which). The CDR3 loop reads CASSYGTPVGNQPQHF. The CDR3 bases are TGTGCCAGCAGTTACGGTACCCCGGTCGGCAATCAGCCCCAGCATTTT.